The 30 T cell receptor beta chains given below trace back to one sample, sequenced in a study of cytomegalovirus exposure and HLA in healthy donors. The PCR had 60 Vbeta and 13 Jbeta primers. Profiled with immunoSEQ multiplex PCR; TCRdb holds only in-frame clones, not every one. The sample lists some 150,000 clones, nearly 80% occurring once. Sequenced material: PBMCs. The origin of the receptors is a man aged 18-30 years in good health and CMV-seropositive.

This rearrangement joins TRBV2 to TRBJ2-3, with a weak D call TRBD2 (5 bases). Trimming took off 6 bases at V and 1 base at J, with 11 bases between the two ends. Per the germline V gene, CDR1 is SNHLY and CDR2 is FYNNEI. The CDR3 totals 14 residues. In nucleotides, the CDR3 is TGTGCCAGCAGGGTAGCGAAGGGCACAGATACGCAGTATTTT. It translates to CASRVAKGTDTQYF.

J is TRBJ2-5 and V is TRBV6-6; D ambiguous. This CDR3 contains 11 residues. Germline V CDR1 and CDR2: MNHNY, SVGAGI (reference sequence). V lost 5 bases and J lost 5, with 6 bases in between. The CDR3 DNA sequence: TGTGCCAGCAGTACCGCGGAGACCCAGTACTTC. Encoded protein: CASSTAETQYF.

The chain is built from TRBV20-1 and TRBJ2-7; no clear D gene. Trimming took off 3 bases at V and 2 bases at J, with 5 bases between the two ends. CDR1 and CDR2 from the germline V gene are DFQATT and SNEGSKA (reference sequence). The CDR3 loop spans 11 amino acids. The CDR3 is CSASDTYEQYF. CDR3 nucleotide sequence: TGCAGTGCTAGCGACACCTACGAGCAGTACTTC.

This clone was counted a few times. The chain employs TRBV7-2 and TRBJ1-1; D ambiguous. CDR1 SGHTA and CDR2 FQGNSA come from the germline V gene. The CDR3 has 13 amino acids. V was shortened by 1 base and J by 9 bases, with 12 bases between the two germline ends. This CDR3 reads CASSLGAGQKAFF. CDR3 DNA sequence: TGTGCCAGCAGCTTAGGCGCGGGTCAGAAAGCTTTCTTT.

This chain links TRBV28 with TRBJ1-2, with a possible D match to TRBD1 (6 bases). The CDR3 totals 12 residues. V was trimmed by 6 bases and J by 4 bases, leaving 9 bases between them. Per germline, CDR1 MDHEN and CDR2 SYDVKM. DNA for the CDR3: TGTGCCAGCAGCCGAGGGGGCTATGGCTACACCTTC. Translation gives CASSRGGYGYTF.

Turning to this clone: The same CDR3 can be traced to other DNA sequences in this sample. J is TRBJ2-4 and V is TRBV19; D is undetermined. The V gene's germline CDR1 is LNHDA and CDR2 SQIVND (reference sequence). Trimming took 3 bases from V and 0 from J, leaving 6 bases between them. This CDR3 is built from 14 residues. This CDR3 reads CASSISVAKNIQYF. The CDR3, as DNA: TGTGCCAGTAGTATCTCGGTAGCCAAAAACATTCAGTACTTC.

The J gene is TRBJ2-7, the V gene TRBV30; TRBD2 agrees at 8 bases. The CDR3 runs 12 residues. From germline, CDR1 is GTSNPN and CDR2 SVGIG (reference sequence). V gave up 4 bases and J gave up 6 bases; unmatched junction bases: 5. As DNA, the CDR3 is TGTGCCTGGAATCGGCTAGCGGGCGAGCAGTACTTC. Its protein is CAWNRLAGEQYF.

This chain uses TRBV7-2 with TRBJ2-5, with 8 nucleotides matching TRBD2. From germline, CDR1 is SGHTA and CDR2 FQGNSA. The CDR3 totals 15 residues. V gave up 6 bases and J gave up 1 base; unmatched junction bases: 7. The chain's CDR3 is CASRWTSNSQETQYF. The CDR3 DNA reads TGTGCCAGCAGATGGACTAGCAACTCCCAAGAGACCCAGTACTTC.

V is TRBV4-3 and J is TRBJ2-3, with D possibly being TRBD1 (5 bases). CDR3 length: 16 residues. Germline assignment: CDR1 LGHNA and CDR2 YSLEER. V was trimmed by 4 bases and J by 4 bases, leaving 18 bases between them. The CDR3 reads CASSPRGGARSDTQYF. DNA of the CDR3: TGCGCCAGCAGCCCCAGAGGTGGGGCTCGGTCAGATACGCAGTATTTT.

This chain uses TRBV10-3 with TRBJ2-7; D perhaps matches TRBD2 (7 bases). Per the germline V gene, CDR1 is ENHRY and CDR2 is SYGVKD. Trimming stripped 2 bases from V and 0 bases from J, with 8 bases between. The length of the CDR3 is 14 residues. CDR3 loop: CAISERGASYEQYF. The CDR3 nucleotides read TGTGCCATCAGTGAGCGGGGGGCCTCCTACGAGCAGTACTTC.

The J gene is TRBJ1-2, the V gene TRBV6-5, with TRBD1 identical over 8 bases. The CDR3 is 14 amino acids. Per the germline V gene, CDR1 is MNHEY and CDR2 is SVGAGI. V was clipped by 5 bases and J by 6 bases; unmatched bases: 8. The CDR3, as DNA: TGTGCCAGCAGTCTACAGGGGGGAGGTGATGGCTACACCTTC. This translates into CASSLQGGGDGYTF.

The chain couples TRBV30 to TRBJ2-1; 8 bases are shared with TRBD2. Germline-derived CDR1 and CDR2 are GTSNPN and SVGIG (reference sequence). CDR3 length: 16 residues. The V segment lost 3 bases and the J segment 3 bases; nucleotides outside the gene matches: 10. The CDR3 here is CAWRRAKSGGYNEQFF. The DNA of the CDR3 is TGTGCCTGGAGGAGAGCTAAGAGCGGGGGCTACAATGAGCAGTTCTTC. The full variable domain, with the rest looked up from reference TRBV30 and TRBJ2-1, is SQTIHQWPATLVQPVGSPLSLECTVEGTSNPNLYWYRQAAGRGLQLLFYSVGIGQISSEVPQNLSASRPQDRQFILSSKKLLLSDSGFYLCAWRRAKSGGYNEQFFGPGTRLTVL.

The V call is TRBV7-9, the J call TRBJ2-3; D perhaps matches TRBD2 (5 bases). From germline, CDR1 is SEHNR and CDR2 FQNEAQ (reference sequence). The CDR3 totals 15 residues. V was clipped by 4 bases and J by 4 bases, with 15 bases between them. The CDR3 DNA is TGTGCCAGCAGCTCGTGGACTGGCACTGCAGATACGCAGTATTTT. Translated: CASSSWTGTADTQYF.

This chain connects TRBV5-1 to TRBJ1-6; possible D gene TRBD1, 5 bases. Trimming pared 6 bases from V and 9 bases from J, leaving 19 bases between. Germline CDR1 SGHRS, CDR2 YFSETQ. This CDR3 region has 15 residues. As DNA, the CDR3 is TGCGCCAGCACCACCCTCGGGTCTGGGGCTTCACCCCTCCACTTT. Translating it yields CASTTLGSGASPLHF. Supplemented by reference TRBV5-1 and TRBJ1-6, the full variable domain reads KAGVTQTPRYLIKTRGQQVTLSCSPISGHRSVSWYQQTPGQGLQFLFEYFSETQRNKGNFPGRFSGRQFSNSRSEMNVSTLELGDSALYLCASTTLGSGASPLHFGNGTRLTVT.

The chain combines TRBV10-2 with TRBJ2-7, with D maybe TRBD1 (5 bases). This CDR3 comprises 16 residues. V dropped 6 bases and J dropped 2 bases, with 20 bases sitting between them. The germline CDR1 and CDR2 sequences are WSHSY and SAAADI. The CDR3 loop is CASRPGLAGSTYEQYF. Written as DNA, the CDR3 is TGCGCCAGCAGACCCGGGCTGGCAGGGTCGACCTACGAGCAGTACTTC.

CDR3 loop: CATAGLGNTIYF. The CDR3 coding sequence is TGTGCTACGGCGGGGCTTGGAAACACCATATATTTT. J is TRBJ1-3 and V is TRBV7-9; D may be TRBD1 (5 bases). This CDR3 comprises 12 residues. CDR1 and CDR2 from the germline V gene are SEHNR and FQNEAQ (reference sequence).

This chain links TRBV7-2 with TRBJ1-3, with D hard to call. Per germline, CDR1 SGHTA and CDR2 FQGNSA. V lost 2 bases and J 0 bases, leaving 5 bases between the germline ends. The CDR3 is 14 residues long. The CDR3 DNA reads TGTGCCAGCAGCTTATGGAGCTCTGGAAACACCATATATTTT. Its protein is CASSLWSSGNTIYF.

The genes are TRBV10-3 and TRBJ2-2, with a possible D match to TRBD1 (6 bases). V was cut by 11 bases and J by 6 bases, with 10 bases left in between. CDR1 ENHRY and CDR2 SYGVKD come from the germline V gene. The CDR3 contains 11 residues. CDR3 DNA: TGTGCCGTTCGACAGGCCGGGGAGCTGTTTTTT. This encodes CAVRQAGELFF.

This chain connects TRBV18 to TRBJ1-1; 8 positions match TRBD1. The V gene end was trimmed by 3 bases and the J gene end by 4 bases; junction bases not matched to a gene: 4. This CDR3 contains 14 residues. Germline V gene data show CDR1 as KGHSH and CDR2 as LQKENI. Here the CDR3 DNA reads TGTGCCAGCTCACCGACAGGGGCCCGCACTGAAGCTTTCTTT. This translates into CASSPTGARTEAFF.

This clone showed up just a few times. The chain has TRBV30 and TRBJ2-5; a possible D gene is TRBD1 (6 bases). This CDR3 comprises 11 residues. Trimming removed 5 bases at V and 2 bases at J, with 6 bases between. Germline V CDR1 and CDR2: GTSNPN, SVGIG (reference sequence). CDR3 bases: TGTGCCTGGGACAGGCAAGAGACCCAGTACTTC. Encoded protein: CAWDRQETQYF.

This chain connects TRBV2 to TRBJ1-2; D is undetermined. Looked up from germline, CDR1 is SNHLY and CDR2 is FYNNEI. V was pared by 2 bases and J by 1 base, with 8 bases between. This CDR3 contains 14 residues. CDR3 loop: CASSEFGVNYGYTF. The CDR3 coding sequence is TGTGCCAGCAGTGAATTCGGTGTTAACTATGGCTACACCTTC.

This clone came up once. This chain uses TRBV19 with TRBJ1-4; D remains unclear. Looked up from germline, CDR1 is LNHDA and CDR2 is SQIVND (reference sequence). V was trimmed by 5 bases and J by 4 bases, leaving 14 bases between them. There are 15 residues in the CDR3. CDR3 sequence (DNA): TGTGCCAGTAGTCCGTCTCGAGCGATTAATGAAAAACTGTTTTTT. This codes for CASSPSRAINEKLFF.

The chain has TRBV7-2 and TRBJ1-3; D remains ambiguous. CDR3 length equals 14 residues. V was shortened by 5 bases and J by 2 bases, with 10 bases between the two germline ends. Germline CDR1 SGHTA, CDR2 FQGNSA. Written as DNA, the CDR3 is TGTGCCAGCAGCCCCCAGGTAGCTGGAAACACCATATATTTT. Residues: CASSPQVAGNTIYF.

Regarding this clone: Different DNA sequences within this sample yield the same CDR3. J is TRBJ1-5 and V is TRBV7-2; the D gene is possibly TRBD1 (5 bases). CDR1 and CDR2 from the germline V gene are SGHTA and FQGNSA. Trimming left V 1 base short and J 3 bases short, with 10 bases between. The CDR3 has 15 amino acids. The CDR3 protein is CASSLGGAHNQPQHF. CDR3 in DNA: TGTGCCAGCAGCTTAGGTGGGGCGCACAATCAGCCCCAGCATTTT.

J is TRBJ2-1 and V is TRBV5-3, with TRBD2 matching 7 bases. TRBV5-3 is assigned to the ORF class and has an uncertain function. CDR3 size: 15 residues. V was pared by 5 bases and J by 4 bases, with 9 bases of the junction left unmatched. CDR3 sequence reads: CARSHSRGGYNEQFF. The CDR3 DNA is TGTGCCAGAAGTCATAGTAGGGGAGGGTACAATGAGCAGTTCTTC.

The genes are TRBV14 and TRBJ1-1; 7 bases align to TRBD1. The J segment lost 0 bases and the V segment lost 2 bases, leaving 12 bases of the junction unmatched. The germline V gene encodes CDR1 SGHDN and CDR2 FVKESK. The length of the CDR3 is 18 residues. CDR3 loop: CASSQPPLTGTVNTEAFF. CDR3 DNA: TGTGCCAGCAGCCAACCCCCATTGACCGGGACAGTGAACACTGAAGCTTTCTTT.

CDR3 bases: TGTGCCAGCAGCGCCTGGACAGGGGCCACAGATACGCAGTATTTT. Amino acid sequence: CASSAWTGATDTQYF. V and J are TRBV11-3 and TRBJ2-3, with 9 bases aligning to TRBD1. Germline V lookup: CDR1 SGHNT, CDR2 YENEEA. J lost 2 bases, V lost 5 bases, and 5 bases had no gene match. The CDR3 is made up of 15 amino acids.

V usage is TRBV5-1 and J usage is TRBJ2-7; maybe TRBD2 (6 bases). Trimming took off 0 bases at V and 2 bases at J, with 12 bases between the two ends. The length of the CDR3 is 15 residues. From germline, CDR1 is SGHRS and CDR2 YFSETQ. The CDR3 DNA reads as TGCGCCAGCAGCTTGGACGGGACTGGGACCTACGAGCAGTACTTC. Its translation: CASSLDGTGTYEQYF.

A single count supports this clone. The CDR3 bases are TGTGCCAGCAGCTTGGAGGTCGACAGGGTCCTCACCGGGGAGCTGTTTTTT. It specifies CASSLEVDRVLTGELFF. The chain has TRBV5-4 and TRBJ2-2; 7 nucleotides line up with TRBD1. This CDR3 contains 17 residues. The V segment lost 0 bases and the J segment 4 bases; nucleotides outside the gene matches: 9. Germline loops: CDR1 SGHNT, CDR2 YYREEE (reference sequence).

V is TRBV7-8 and J is TRBJ2-7; 7 bases are shared with TRBD1. Trimming cost V 3 bases and J 3 bases; bases outside gene matches: 8. Germline V gene data show CDR1 as SGHVS and CDR2 as FQNEAQ. The CDR3 contains 15 residues. Here the CDR3 DNA reads TGTGCCAGCAGCTTGGTAAAGACAGGGCACTACGAGCAGTACTTC. It is translated as CASSLVKTGHYEQYF.